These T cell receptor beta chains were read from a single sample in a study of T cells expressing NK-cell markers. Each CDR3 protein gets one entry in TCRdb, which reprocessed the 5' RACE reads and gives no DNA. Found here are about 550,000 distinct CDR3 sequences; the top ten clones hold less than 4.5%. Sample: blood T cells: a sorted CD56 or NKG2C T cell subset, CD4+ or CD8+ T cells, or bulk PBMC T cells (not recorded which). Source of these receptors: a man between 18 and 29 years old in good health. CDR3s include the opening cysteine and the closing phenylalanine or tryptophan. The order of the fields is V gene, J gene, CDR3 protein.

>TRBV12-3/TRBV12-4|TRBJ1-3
CASSQGQPRNTIYF
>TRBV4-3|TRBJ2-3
CASSQLTSLGADTQYF
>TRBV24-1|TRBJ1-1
CATSDRTGGRTEAFF
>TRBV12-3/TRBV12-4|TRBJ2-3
CASSFQSSGRTDTQYF
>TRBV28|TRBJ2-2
CASRKAGGSGTGELFF
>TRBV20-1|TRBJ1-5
CSARDIHFNSNQPQHF
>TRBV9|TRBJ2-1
CASAGTGANEQFF
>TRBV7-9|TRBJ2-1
CASSSEGEGSNEQFF
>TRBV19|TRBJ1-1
CASSISETEAFF
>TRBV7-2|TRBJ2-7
CASSLASGLGEQYF
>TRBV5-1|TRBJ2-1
CASKYYPGQSSYNEQFF
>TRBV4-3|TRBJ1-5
CASSQIRQSNQPQHF
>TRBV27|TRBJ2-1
CASSYDRGYADEQFF
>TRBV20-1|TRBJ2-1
CSATALGGRSEQFF
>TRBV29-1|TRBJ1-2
CSTFTIYGYTF
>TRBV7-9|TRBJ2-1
CASSLRGTSYNEQFF
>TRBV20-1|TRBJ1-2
CSATGGSPYYGYTF
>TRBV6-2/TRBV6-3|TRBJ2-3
CASSYSLLTSTTDTQYF
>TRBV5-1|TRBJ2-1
CASSKSGRAWAYNEQFF
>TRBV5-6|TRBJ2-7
CASSLYRQEIYEQYF
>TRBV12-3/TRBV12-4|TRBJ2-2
CASSLALGPRGDTGELFF
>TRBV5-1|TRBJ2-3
CASSLGTGASDTQYF
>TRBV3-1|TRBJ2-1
CASSQGGRLLNEQFF
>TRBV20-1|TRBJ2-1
CSARSLGRGRGNEQFF
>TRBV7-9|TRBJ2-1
CASSYLAAGAYNEQFF
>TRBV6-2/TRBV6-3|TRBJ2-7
CASSYTPGEEQYF
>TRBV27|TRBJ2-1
CASSPRGTGYYFNEQFF
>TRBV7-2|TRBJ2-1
CASRRGGSSGRRNDEQFF
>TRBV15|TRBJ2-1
CATSMGGSSYNEQFF
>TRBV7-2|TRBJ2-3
CASSLVSGGNTQYF
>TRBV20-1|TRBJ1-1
CSARDMGSERAFF
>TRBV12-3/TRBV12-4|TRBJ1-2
CASSLRDTGYTF
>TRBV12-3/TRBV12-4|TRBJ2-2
CASTMGLRTGELFF
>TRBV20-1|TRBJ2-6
CSAFEQGLGQTGRSGANVLTF
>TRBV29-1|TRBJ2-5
CSVATPGVDQETQYF
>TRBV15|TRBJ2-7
CATSRDQEREQYF
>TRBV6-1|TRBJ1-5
CATGDRGRSGNQPQHF
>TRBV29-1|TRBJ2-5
CSVGDTVPQYF
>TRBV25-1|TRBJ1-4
CATRQGNEKLFF
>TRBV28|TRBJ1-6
CASSRGTDNSPLHF
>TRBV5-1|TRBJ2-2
CASSLAPQGSTGELFF
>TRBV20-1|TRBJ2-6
CSARDGGAPSGANVLTF
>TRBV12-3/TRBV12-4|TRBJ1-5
CASSLVTGGFWPQHF